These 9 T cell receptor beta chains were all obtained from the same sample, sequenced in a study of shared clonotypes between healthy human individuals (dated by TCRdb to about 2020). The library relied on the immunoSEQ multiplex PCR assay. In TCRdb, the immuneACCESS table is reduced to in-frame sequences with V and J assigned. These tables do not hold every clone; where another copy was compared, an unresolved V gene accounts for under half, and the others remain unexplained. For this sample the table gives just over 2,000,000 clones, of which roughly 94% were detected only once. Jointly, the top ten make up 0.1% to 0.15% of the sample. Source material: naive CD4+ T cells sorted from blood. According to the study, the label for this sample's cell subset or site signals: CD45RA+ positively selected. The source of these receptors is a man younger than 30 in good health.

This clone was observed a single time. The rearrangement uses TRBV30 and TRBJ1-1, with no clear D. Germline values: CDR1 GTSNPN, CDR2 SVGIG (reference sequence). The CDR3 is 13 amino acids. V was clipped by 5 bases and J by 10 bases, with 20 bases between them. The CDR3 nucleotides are TGTGCCTGGGTTTTCCTTGAGACATTGGGAGCTTTCTTT. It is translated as CAWVFLETLGAFF.

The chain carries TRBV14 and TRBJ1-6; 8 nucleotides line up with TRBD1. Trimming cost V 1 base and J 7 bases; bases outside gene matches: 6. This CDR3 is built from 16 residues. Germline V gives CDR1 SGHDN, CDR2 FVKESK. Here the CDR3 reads CASSQGTGPSNSPLHF. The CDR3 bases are TGTGCCAGCAGCCAAGGGACAGGGCCGTCGAATTCACCCCTCCACTTT.

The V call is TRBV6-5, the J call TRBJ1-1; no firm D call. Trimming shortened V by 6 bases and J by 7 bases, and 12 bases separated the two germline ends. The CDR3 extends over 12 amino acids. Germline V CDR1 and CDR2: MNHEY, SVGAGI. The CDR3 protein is CASRIKGGEAFF. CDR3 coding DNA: TGTGCCAGCAGGATTAAGGGCGGTGAAGCTTTCTTT.

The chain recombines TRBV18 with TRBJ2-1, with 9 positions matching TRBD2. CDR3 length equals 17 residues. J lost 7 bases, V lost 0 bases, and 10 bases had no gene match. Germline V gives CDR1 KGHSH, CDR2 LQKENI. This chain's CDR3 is CASSPPMGGRARNEQFF. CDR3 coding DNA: TGTGCCAGCTCACCACCGATGGGCGGGAGGGCCAGGAATGAGCAGTTCTTC. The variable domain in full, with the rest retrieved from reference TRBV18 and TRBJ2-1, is NAGVMQNPRHLVRRRGQEARLRCSPMKGHSHVYWYRQLPEEGLKFMVYLQKENIIDESGMPKERFSAEFPKEGPSILRIQQVVRGDSAAYFCASSPPMGGRARNEQFFGPGTRLTVL.

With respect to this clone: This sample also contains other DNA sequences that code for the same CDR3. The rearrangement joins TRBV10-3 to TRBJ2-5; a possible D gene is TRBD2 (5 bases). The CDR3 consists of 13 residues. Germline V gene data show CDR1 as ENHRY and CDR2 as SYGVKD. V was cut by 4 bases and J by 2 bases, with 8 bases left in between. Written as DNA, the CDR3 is TGTGCCATCAGTGGGACTGGACAAGAGACCCAGTACTTC. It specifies CAISGTGQETQYF.

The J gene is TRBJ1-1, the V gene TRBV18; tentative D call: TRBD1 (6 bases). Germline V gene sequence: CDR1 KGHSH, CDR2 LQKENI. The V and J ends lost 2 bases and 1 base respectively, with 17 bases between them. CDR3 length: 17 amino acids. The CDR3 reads CASSPLISGGSNTEAFF. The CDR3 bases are TGTGCCAGCTCACCATTGATCTCCGGGGGCTCGAACACTGAAGCTTTCTTT. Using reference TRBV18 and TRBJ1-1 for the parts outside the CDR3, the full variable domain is NAGVMQNPRHLVRRRGQEARLRCSPMKGHSHVYWYRQLPEEGLKFMVYLQKENIIDESGMPKERFSAEFPKEGPSILRIQQVVRGDSAAYFCASSPLISGGSNTEAFFGQGTRLTVV.

As DNA, the CDR3 is TGTGCCAGCAGTTATGGGTCGGTATATGAGCAGTTCTTC. Protein sequence: CASSYGSVYEQFF. The V call is TRBV6-6, the J call TRBJ2-1, with D unresolved. V lost 3 bases and J lost 8, with 11 bases in between. CDR1 is MNHNY and CDR2 is SVGAGI in the germline V gene (reference sequence). The CDR3 runs to 13 residues.

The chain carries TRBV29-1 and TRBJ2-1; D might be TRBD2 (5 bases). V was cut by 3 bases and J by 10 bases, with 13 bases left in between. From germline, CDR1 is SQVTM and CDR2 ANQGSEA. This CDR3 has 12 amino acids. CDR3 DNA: TGCAGCGTTGACGGTGGCCCGGGGGAGCAGTTCTTC. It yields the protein CSVDGGPGEQFF.

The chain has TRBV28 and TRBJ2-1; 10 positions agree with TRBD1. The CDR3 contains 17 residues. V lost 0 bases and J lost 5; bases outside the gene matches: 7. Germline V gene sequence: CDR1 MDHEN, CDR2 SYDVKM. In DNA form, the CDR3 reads TGTGCCAGCAGTTTATGGACCGGGACAGGGGACCACAATGAGCAGTTCTTC. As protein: CASSLWTGTGDHNEQFF.